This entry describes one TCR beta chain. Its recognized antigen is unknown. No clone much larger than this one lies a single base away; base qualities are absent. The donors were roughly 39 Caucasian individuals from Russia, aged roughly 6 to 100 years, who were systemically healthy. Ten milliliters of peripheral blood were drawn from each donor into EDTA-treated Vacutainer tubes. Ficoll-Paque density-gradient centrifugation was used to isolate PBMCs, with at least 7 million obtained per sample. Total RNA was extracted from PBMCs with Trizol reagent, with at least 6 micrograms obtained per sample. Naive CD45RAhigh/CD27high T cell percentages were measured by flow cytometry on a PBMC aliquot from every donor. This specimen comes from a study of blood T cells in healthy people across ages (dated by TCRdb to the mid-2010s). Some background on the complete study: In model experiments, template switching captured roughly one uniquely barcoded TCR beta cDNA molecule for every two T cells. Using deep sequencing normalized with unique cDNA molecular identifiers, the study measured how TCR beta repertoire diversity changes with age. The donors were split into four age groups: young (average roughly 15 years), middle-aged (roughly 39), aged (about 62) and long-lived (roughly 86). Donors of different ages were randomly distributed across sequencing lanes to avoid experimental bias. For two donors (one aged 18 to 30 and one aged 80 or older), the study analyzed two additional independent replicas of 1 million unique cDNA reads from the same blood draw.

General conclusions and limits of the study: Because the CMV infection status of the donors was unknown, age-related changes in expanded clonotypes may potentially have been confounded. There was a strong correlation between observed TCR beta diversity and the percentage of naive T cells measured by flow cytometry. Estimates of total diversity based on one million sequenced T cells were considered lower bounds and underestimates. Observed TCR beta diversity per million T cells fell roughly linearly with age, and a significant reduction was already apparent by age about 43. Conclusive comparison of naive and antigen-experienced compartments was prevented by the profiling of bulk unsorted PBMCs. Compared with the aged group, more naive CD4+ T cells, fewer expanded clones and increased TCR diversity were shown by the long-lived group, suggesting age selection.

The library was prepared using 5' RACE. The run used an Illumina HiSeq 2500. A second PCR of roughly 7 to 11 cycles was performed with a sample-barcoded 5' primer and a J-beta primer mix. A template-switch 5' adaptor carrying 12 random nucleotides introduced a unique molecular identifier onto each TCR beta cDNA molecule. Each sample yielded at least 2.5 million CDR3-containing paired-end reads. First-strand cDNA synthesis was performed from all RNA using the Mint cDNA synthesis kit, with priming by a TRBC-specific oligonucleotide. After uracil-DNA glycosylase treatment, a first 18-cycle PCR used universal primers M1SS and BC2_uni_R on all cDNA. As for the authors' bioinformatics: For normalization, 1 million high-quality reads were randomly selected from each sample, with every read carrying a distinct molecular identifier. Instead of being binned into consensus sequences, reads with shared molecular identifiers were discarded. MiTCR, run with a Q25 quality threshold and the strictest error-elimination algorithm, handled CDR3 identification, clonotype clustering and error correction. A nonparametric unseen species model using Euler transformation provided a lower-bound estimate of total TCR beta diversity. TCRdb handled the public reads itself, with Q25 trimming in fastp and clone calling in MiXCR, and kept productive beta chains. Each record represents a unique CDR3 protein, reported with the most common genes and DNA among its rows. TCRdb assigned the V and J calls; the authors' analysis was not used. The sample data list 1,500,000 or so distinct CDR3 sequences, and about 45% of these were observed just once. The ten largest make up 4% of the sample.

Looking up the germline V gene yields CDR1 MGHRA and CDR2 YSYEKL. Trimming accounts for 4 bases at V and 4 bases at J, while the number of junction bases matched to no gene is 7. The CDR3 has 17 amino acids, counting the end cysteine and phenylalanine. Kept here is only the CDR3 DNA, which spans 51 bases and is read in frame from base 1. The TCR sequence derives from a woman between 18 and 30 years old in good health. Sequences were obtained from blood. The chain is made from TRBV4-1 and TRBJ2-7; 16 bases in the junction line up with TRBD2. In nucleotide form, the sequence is TGCGCCAGCAGCCGAATCGGGACTAGCGGGGGGGGTTACGAGCAGTACTTC. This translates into CASSRIGTSGGGYEQYF.